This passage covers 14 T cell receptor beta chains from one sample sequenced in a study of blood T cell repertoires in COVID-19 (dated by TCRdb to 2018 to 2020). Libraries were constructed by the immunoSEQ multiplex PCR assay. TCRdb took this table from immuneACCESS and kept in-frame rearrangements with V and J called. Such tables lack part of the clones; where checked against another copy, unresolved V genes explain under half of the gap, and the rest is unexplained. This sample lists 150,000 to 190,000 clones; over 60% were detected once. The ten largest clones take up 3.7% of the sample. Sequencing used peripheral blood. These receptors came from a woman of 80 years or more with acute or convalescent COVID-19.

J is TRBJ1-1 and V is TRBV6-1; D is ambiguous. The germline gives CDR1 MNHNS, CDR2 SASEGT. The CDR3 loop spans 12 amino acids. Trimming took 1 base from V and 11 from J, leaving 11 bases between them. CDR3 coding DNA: TGTGCCAGCAGTGAAGTTCAGAATATGGCTTTCTTT. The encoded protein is CASSEVQNMAFF.

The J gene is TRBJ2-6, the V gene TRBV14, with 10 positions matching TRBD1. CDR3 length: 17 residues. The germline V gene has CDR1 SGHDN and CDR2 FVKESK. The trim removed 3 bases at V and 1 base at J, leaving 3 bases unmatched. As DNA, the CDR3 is TGTGCCAGCAGCCATGGGACAGGGGTGTCTGGGGCCAACGTCCTGACTTTC. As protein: CASSHGTGVSGANVLTF.

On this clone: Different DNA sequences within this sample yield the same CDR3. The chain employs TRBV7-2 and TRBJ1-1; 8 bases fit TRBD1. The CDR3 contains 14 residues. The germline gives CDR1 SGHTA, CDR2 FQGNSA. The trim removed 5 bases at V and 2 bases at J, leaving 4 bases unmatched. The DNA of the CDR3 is TGTGCCAGCAGCCGGGACAGGATTAACACTGAAGCTTTCTTT. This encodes CASSRDRINTEAFF.

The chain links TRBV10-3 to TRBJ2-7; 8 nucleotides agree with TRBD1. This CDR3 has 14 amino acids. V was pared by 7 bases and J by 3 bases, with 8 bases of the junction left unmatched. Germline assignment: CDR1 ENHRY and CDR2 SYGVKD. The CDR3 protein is CAINPGTGDYEQYF. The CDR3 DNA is TGTGCCATCAACCCTGGGACAGGTGACTACGAGCAGTACTTC.

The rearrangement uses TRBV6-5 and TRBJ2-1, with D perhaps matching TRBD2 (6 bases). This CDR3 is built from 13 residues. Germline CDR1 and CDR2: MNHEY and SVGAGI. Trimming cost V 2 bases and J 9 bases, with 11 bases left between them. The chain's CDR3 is CASSYGGGGEQFF. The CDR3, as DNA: TGTGCCAGCAGTTACGGGGGAGGTGGTGAGCAGTTCTTC.

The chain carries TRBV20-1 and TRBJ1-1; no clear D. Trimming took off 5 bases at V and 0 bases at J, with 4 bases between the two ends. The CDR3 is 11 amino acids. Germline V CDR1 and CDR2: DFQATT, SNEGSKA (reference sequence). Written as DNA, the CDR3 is TGCAGTGCTGGCATGAACACTGAAGCTTTCTTT. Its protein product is CSAGMNTEAFF.

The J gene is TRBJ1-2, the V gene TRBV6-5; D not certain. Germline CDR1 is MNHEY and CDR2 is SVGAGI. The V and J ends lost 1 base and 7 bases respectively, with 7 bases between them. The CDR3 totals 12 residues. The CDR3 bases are TGTGCCAGCAGTTACTATCCAGGTGGCTACACCTTC. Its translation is CASSYYPGGYTF.

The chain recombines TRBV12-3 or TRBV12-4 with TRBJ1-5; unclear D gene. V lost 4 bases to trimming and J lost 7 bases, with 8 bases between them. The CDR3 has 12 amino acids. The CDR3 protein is CASSYSGQPQHF. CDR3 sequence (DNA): TGTGCCAGCAGTTATAGCGGGCAGCCCCAGCATTTT.

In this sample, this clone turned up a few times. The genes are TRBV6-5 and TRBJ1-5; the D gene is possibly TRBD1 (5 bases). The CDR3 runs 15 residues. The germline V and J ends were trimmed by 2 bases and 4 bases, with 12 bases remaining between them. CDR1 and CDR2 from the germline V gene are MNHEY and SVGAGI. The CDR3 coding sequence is TGTGCCAGCAGTTACGCGGCAGGGCCTAATCAGCCCCAGCATTTT. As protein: CASSYAAGPNQPQHF.

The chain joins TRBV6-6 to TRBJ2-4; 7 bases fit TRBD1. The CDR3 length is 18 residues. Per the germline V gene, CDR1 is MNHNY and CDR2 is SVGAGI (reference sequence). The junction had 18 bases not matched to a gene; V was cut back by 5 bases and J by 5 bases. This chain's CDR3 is CASSPLGQQGSGENIQYF. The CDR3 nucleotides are TGTGCCAGCAGTCCCCTAGGTCAACAGGGGTCCGGGGAAAACATTCAGTACTTC.

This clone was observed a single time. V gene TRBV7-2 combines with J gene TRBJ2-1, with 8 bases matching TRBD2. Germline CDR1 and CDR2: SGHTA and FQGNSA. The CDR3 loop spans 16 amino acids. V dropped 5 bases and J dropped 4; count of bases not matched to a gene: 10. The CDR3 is CASSPSSAGVYNEQFF. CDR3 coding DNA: TGTGCCAGCAGCCCTAGCTCAGCGGGGGTATACAATGAGCAGTTCTTC.

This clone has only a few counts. CDR3 in DNA: TGTGCCAGCAGCGTATCGCCTAGGACAGATACGCAGTATTTT. Protein: CASSVSPRTDTQYF. The chain employs TRBV9 and TRBJ2-3; D ambiguous. Germline CDR1 SGDLS, CDR2 YYNGEE. The CDR3 runs 14 residues. Between the trimmed V and J ends, which lost 1 base and 3 bases, there was a span of 9 bases.

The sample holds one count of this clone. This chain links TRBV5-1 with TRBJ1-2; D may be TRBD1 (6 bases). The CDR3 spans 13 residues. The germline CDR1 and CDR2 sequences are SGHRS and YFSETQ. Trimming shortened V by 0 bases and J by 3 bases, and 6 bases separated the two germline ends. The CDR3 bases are TGCGCCAGCAGCTTGGAGGGGGACTATGGCTACACCTTC. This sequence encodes CASSLEGDYGYTF. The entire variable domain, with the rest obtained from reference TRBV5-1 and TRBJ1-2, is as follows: KAGVTQTPRYLIKTRGQQVTLSCSPISGHRSVSWYQQTPGQGLQFLFEYFSETQRNKGNFPGRFSGRQFSNSRSEMNVSTLELGDSALYLCASSLEGDYGYTFGSGTRLTVV.

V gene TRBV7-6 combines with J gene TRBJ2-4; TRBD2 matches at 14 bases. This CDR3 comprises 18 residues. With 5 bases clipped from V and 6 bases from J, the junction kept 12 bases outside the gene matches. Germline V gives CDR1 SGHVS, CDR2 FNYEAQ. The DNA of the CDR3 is TGTGCCAGCAGCCCCCGACTAGCGGGGGGGCAGGGGAGAAACATTCAGTACTTC. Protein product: CASSPRLAGGQGRNIQYF.